The 16 T cell receptor beta chains below come from one sample, sequenced in a study of T cells after yellow fever vaccination. TCRdb analysed the 5' RACE reads with MiXCR anew, one entry per CDR3 protein. Among 50,000 to 65,000 distinct CDR3 sequences listed, approximately 7% were seen once. The specimen comprised CD8+ T cells not binding an NS4B(214-222) dextramer, sorted from PBMCs, sampled around 45 days after the first yellow fever vaccination. The origin of the receptors is a man aged 18 to 30 who received the YFV17D yellow fever vaccine.

As DNA, the CDR3 is TGCGCCAGCAGCCTCGAAGAAGATCCCAGCTCCTACGAGCAGTACTTC. It is translated as CASSLEEDPSSYEQYF. This chain uses TRBV4-1 with TRBJ2-7; D ambiguous. The CDR3 sequence is 16 residues long. From germline, CDR1 is MGHRA and CDR2 YSYEKL. With 4 bases removed from V and 0 bases from J, the gap between germline ends came to 16 bases.

This clonotype has at least ten counts. The chain joins TRBV3-1 to TRBJ2-1; 11 bases align to TRBD2. This CDR3 is built from 16 residues. The V segment lost 3 bases and the J segment 4 bases; nucleotides outside the gene matches: 5. Germline V gene lookup returns CDR1 LGHDT and CDR2 YNNKEL (reference sequence). As DNA, the CDR3 is TGTGCCAGCAGCCAGGTCACTAGCGGGGGTTACAATGAGCAGTTCTTC. This encodes CASSQVTSGGYNEQFF.

This clonotype appeared a few times. The chain uses TRBV7-9 and TRBJ2-1; D might be TRBD2 (5 bases). The V end lost 8 bases, the J end lost 10 bases, and 15 bases lay between the germline ends. This CDR3 contains 12 residues. The germline gives CDR1 SEHNR, CDR2 FQNEAQ (reference sequence). CDR3: CASGLVTLEQFF. The CDR3 DNA is TGTGCCAGCGGACTGGTGACCCTGGAGCAGTTCTTC. The full variable domain, with the rest looked up from reference TRBV7-9 and TRBJ2-1, is DTGVSQNPRHKITKRGQNVTFRCDPISEHNRLYWYRQTLGQGPEFLTYFQNEAQLEKSRLLSDRFSAERPKGSFSTLEIQRTEQGDSAMYLCASGLVTLEQFFGPGTRLTVL.

The CDR3 DNA reads as TGCAGCGTTGCAGCGGGGTATAGCACAGATACGCAGTATTTT. The encoded protein is CSVAAGYSTDTQYF. The chain carries TRBV29-1 and TRBJ2-3; 7 nucleotides agree with TRBD2. Germline V gene data show CDR1 as SQVTM and CDR2 as ANQGSEA. This CDR3 contains 14 residues. V dropped 4 bases and J dropped 0; count of bases not matched to a gene: 4.

This clonotype was picked up a small number of times. The rearrangement joins TRBV28 to TRBJ2-7, with 8 nucleotides matching TRBD1. Per germline, CDR1 MDHEN and CDR2 SYDVKM. The CDR3 is made up of 12 amino acids. V gave up 11 bases and J gave up 0 bases; unmatched junction bases: 3. The CDR3 loop is CACGTGSYEQYV. The CDR3 DNA reads as TGTGCCTGCGGGACAGGCTCCTACGAGCAGTACGTC.

This clonotype was counted only a few times. J is TRBJ2-1 and V is TRBV4-1; D might be TRBD1 or TRBD2, each matching 5 bases. CDR3 length: 15 residues. CDR1 is MGHRA and CDR2 is YSYEKL in the germline V gene. The V gene lost 1 base and the J gene lost 5 bases, with 12 bases spanning the gap. The CDR3 loop is CASSQGGRFDNEQFF. CDR3 DNA sequence: TGCGCCAGCAGCCAAGGGGGACGCTTCGACAATGAGCAGTTCTTC.

This clonotype was counted ten times or more. As DNA, the CDR3 is TGTGCCAGCAGCTTATTACAGGGTGATGGCTACACCTTC. This gives the protein CASSLLQGDGYTF. The chain uses TRBV7-9 and TRBJ1-2, with D possibly TRBD1 on 6 matching bases. The CDR3 length is 13 residues. The V end lost 2 bases, the J end lost 6 bases, and 10 bases lay between the germline ends. CDR1 is SEHNR, CDR2 FQNEAQ, per germline (reference sequence).

There are a few counts of this clonotype. The CDR3 region is CSARDLPGYTF. The CDR3 region has the DNA TGCAGTGCTAGAGATCTCCCGGGCTACACCTTC. The genes are TRBV20-1 and TRBJ1-2; the D is unclear. Between the trimmed V and J ends, which lost 0 bases and 8 bases, there was a span of 7 bases. Germline-derived CDR1 and CDR2 are DFQATT and SNEGSKA (reference sequence). The CDR3 spans 11 residues.

This clonotype was counted at least ten times. V gene TRBV15 combines with J gene TRBJ2-7, with D tentatively TRBD1 (6 bases). The CDR3 contains 15 residues. The germline V gene encodes CDR1 LNHNV and CDR2 YYDKDF (reference sequence). Trimming cost V 1 base and J 6 bases, with 16 bases left between them. The CDR3 sequence is CATSRATGSLFEQYF. CDR3 DNA sequence: TGTGCCACCAGCAGAGCTACAGGGTCCCTCTTCGAGCAGTACTTC.

This clonotype was observed a handful of times. The chain is built from TRBV7-2 and TRBJ2-6; D is uncertain. Germline CDR1 reads SGHTA; CDR2 reads FQGNSA. The CDR3 loop spans 14 amino acids. Trimming stripped 5 bases from V and 4 bases from J, with 9 bases between. The CDR3 here is CASSPSLGANVLTF. In DNA, the CDR3 is TGTGCCAGCAGCCCCTCCCTGGGGGCCAACGTCCTGACTTTC.

V and J are TRBV10-3 and TRBJ2-3, with TRBD2 identical over 8 bases. Unmatched junction bases numbered 8, after V lost 4 bases and J lost 5 bases. The CDR3 is 15 amino acids. Looked up from germline, CDR1 is ENHRY and CDR2 is SYGVKD. The CDR3 DNA reads TGTGCCATCAGTGTTACGCGGGGGGCGGGAGATACGCAGTATTTT. It translates to CAISVTRGAGDTQYF.

This clonotype was observed at least ten times. The chain employs TRBV27 and TRBJ1-1, with a weak D call TRBD1 (5 bases). The CDR3 is made up of 13 amino acids. Germline V CDR1 and CDR2: MNHEY, SMNVEV (reference sequence). Trimming stripped 8 bases from V and 3 bases from J, with 13 bases between. Here the CDR3 DNA reads TGTGCCAGCCTGGGACCAATGGACACTGAAGCTTTCTTT. Translated, it gives CASLGPMDTEAFF.

This clonotype was counted a few times. The chain uses TRBV20-1 and TRBJ1-1; D unresolved. Trimming pared 3 bases from V and 2 bases from J, leaving 4 bases between. The CDR3 extends over 11 amino acids. Germline CDR1 reads DFQATT; CDR2 reads SNEGSKA (reference sequence). Here the CDR3 DNA reads TGCAGTGCTAGCCATAACACTGAAGCTTTCTTT. This sequence encodes CSASHNTEAFF.

This clonotype appeared a few times. V and J are TRBV11-2 and TRBJ2-5; 10 bases match TRBD1. Trimming at V came to 5 bases and at J to 2 bases, leaving 5 bases not matched to a gene. Germline V gives CDR1 SGHAT, CDR2 FQNNGV. There are 15 residues in the CDR3. The CDR3 is CASSNSDRGQETQYF. The CDR3 coding sequence is TGTGCCAGCAGCAACTCGGACAGGGGGCAAGAGACCCAGTACTTC. The full variable domain, completed using reference TRBV11-2 and TRBJ2-5, is EAGVAQSPRYKIIEKRQSVAFWCNPISGHATLYWYQQILGQGPKLLIQFQNNGVVDDSQLPKDRFSAERLKGVDSTLKIQPAKLEDSAVYLCASSNSDRGQETQYFGPGTRLLVL.

The sample holds many counts of this clonotype. The chain carries TRBV5-1 and TRBJ2-1; 9 bases align to TRBD2. The CDR3 covers 14 residues. V was pared by 0 bases and J by 5 bases, with 0 bases of the junction left unmatched. Germline CDR1 SGHRS, CDR2 YFSETQ. This chain's CDR3 is CASSLGLADNEQFF. In DNA form, the CDR3 reads TGCGCCAGCAGCTTGGGACTAGCGGACAATGAGCAGTTCTTC.

This rearrangement joins TRBV7-6 to TRBJ1-3; D call uncertain. CDR3 length: 14 amino acids. The germline V gene encodes CDR1 SGHVS and CDR2 FNYEAQ. Trimming took off 1 base at V and 4 bases at J, with 8 bases between the two ends. Written as DNA, the CDR3 is TGTGCCAGCAGCTTAGGTGCAGAGGGAAACACCATATATTTT. This translates into CASSLGAEGNTIYF.